This T cell receptor beta chain derives from a study of cytomegalovirus exposure and HLA in healthy donors (dated by TCRdb to about 2017). About the study as a whole: An earlier analysis of some 500 of the donors reported 250 to 350 Gb of sequence data and more than 90 million unique TCR beta sequences from about 179 million T cells. The study profiled the T cell repertoires of about 720 subjects by immunosequencing and related them to cytomegalovirus serostatus. All discovery cohort repertoires had been generated on a single sequencing platform. A later genetic analysis took genome-wide SNP genotypes for about 55% of the 666 donors and used that subset as a discovery cohort. Of the 300 to 450 genotyped donors, approximately 82% fell in the genetic ancestry cluster associated with self-reported Caucasian donors. Donor age, sex, ethnicity and CMV serostatus were compiled together with the repertoire data. Along with the approximately 650-subject first cohort, a separate validation cohort of over a hundred different subjects was used. The number of typed donors differed by locus: roughly 629-640 for A, B, C, DRB1 and DQB1; 500 to 550 for DQA1; some 590 for DPA1; and 400 to 480 for DPB1. Both class I and class II loci were covered by HLA typing, at four-digit resolution. Rather than using new phenotypic data, the later analysis identified candidate immune exposures from TCR beta sequences and from how often those sequences occurred across donors. Around 320 gigabases of sequencing data and approximately 85 million unique TCR sequences were included in an early release covering under 650 HLA-typed donors. Among about 400 genotyped donors of the cohort, an average of roughly 230,000 unique TCR beta nucleotide sequences was sequenced per donor, of which 15% to 20% were non-productive. Roughly 5 DR-DQ haplotypes were handled as single units for association and clustering, since linkage in the cohort was strong. High-throughput TCR immunosequencing, statistical association of individual TCRs with disease status, and machine learning were combined to predict cytomegalovirus infection status. The aim of the study was to test whether cataloging public T cell receptors could identify signatures of past pathogen exposure. In a later analysis, previously published TCR beta repertoires from 500 to 750 donors were re-analyzed and high-resolution HLA genotyping was added so that TCR occurrence patterns could be studied. An earlier analysis of 500 to 650 of the donors applied high-throughput TCR beta sequencing to assess whether each TCR beta V gene segment acted as functional or pseudogenic.

The library was made by the immunoSEQ multiplex PCR assay. A mixture of 60 forward primers for TCR Vbeta segments and 13 reverse primers for TCR Jbeta segments was used in the multiplex PCR. Amplification of the CDR3 region of rearranged TCR beta genes was performed with a multiplex PCR assay on genomic DNA. The Illumina HiSeq System was used to sequence the amplified TCR beta libraries as 87-base-pair reads. The original pipeline was this. In a later analysis, tens of millions of unique TCR beta chains were counted across the approximately 640 repertoires, and around 11 million of these chains were shared by at least two donors. Raw reads were error-corrected and collapsed into unique sequences by a nearest-neighbor algorithm in which closely related sequences were merged to remove PCR and sequencing errors. V, D and J gene segments were assigned by aligning CDR3 sequences to IMGT reference sequences. For a sequence to be retained, at least a six-nucleotide match to both a V gene segment and a J gene segment was required. A rearrangement counted as productive if the CDR3 had no stop codons and remained in frame with V and J, and every other rearrangement counted as non-productive. CDR3 was defined according to IMGT convention as the region running from the second conserved V-encoded cysteine to the conserved J-encoded phenylalanine. The earlier analysis of some 540 of the donors excluded any sequence lacking an unambiguous match to a single V gene segment. In an earlier analysis of about 590 of the donors, a V segment was called functional when productive rearrangements were above 56.7%, and segregating when the standard deviation between donors exceeded 5%. A statistical classification framework was built for diagnosing cytomegalovirus status from the catalog of TCR beta chain sequences. A later analysis assigned V and J genes by comparing TCR nucleotide sequences with IMGT/GENE-DB human TR gene sequences. A later analysis assigned CDR3 sequences and most-parsimonious VDJ recombination scenarios with the TCRdist pipeline. A later analysis defined each TCR beta chain by its CDR3 amino acid sequence plus V-gene family, and excluded reads lacking a unique V-gene family. As a way to deal with suspected cross-contamination and a sequencing artifact, a later analysis dropped 592 nucleotide sequences that were highly shared and had low generation probability. For each public chain, a later analysis derived a clonal expansion index from normalized ranks of inferred template counts within each repertoire. A later analysis computed generation probabilities with a VDJ recombination model fitted to out-of-frame rearrangements, and checked the results against IGoR. A later analysis scored TCR-TCR, TCR-HLA and TCR-CMV co-occurrence with hypergeometric tests, applying a repertoire-size bias correction to TCR pairs. A later analysis estimated false discovery rates by permuting HLA or CMV assignments 20 times. A later analysis grouped co-occurring TCRs with DBSCAN, adding TCRdist sequence similarity when clustering within HLA-allele-positive subsets. For co-occurrence clustering, repertoires with fewer than 30,000 or more than 120,000 public chains were excluded, along with four to six repertoires with anomalous nucleotide sharing. The immuneACCESS repertoire file appears here via TCRdb, limited to in-frame rearrangements. These files lack a portion of the clones; in checked studies, under half of the deficit traces to unresolved V genes, and the cause of the others is not known. For V, J and clone size, that table is used; D and trimming come from the DNA. Within this sample are about 160,000 clones, with about 75% of them counted one time only. The ten largest clones add up to around 1.5% of the sample.

The cohort consisted of approximately 690 healthy bone marrow donors. Cohort members were all nominally healthy when sampled, although unrecorded immune exposures were likely present. The donor tested CMV seronegative and was one of the 352 seronegative cohort members. Every donor gave a peripheral blood sample, and the peripheral blood mononuclear cells from that sample were used for TCR beta sequencing. The Qiagen DNeasy Blood Extraction Kit was used to extract genomic DNA from the blood cell samples. A distance of 13 bases separates the germline ends of V and J, which lose 0 bases and 3 bases respectively. Its CDR3 holds 16 amino acids, cysteine through phenylalanine. The retained sequence is limited to the CDR3, 48 bases, with the frame set at the first base. CDR1 SGDLS and CDR2 YYNGEE were looked up in the germline V gene. Notes on this clone: Its target antigen remains unknown. Per-nucleotide qualities are absent, and no much larger clonotype sits a single base away.

Study-level results and caveats: In vitro tests confirmed that a few of the cytomegalovirus-associated TCR beta chains recognize cytomegalovirus antigens. Some IMGT-functional V segments, including TRBV6-2 and TRBV6-3, could not be told apart with the 87-base-pair reads, so those segments were excluded. Because HLA typing was missing for some donors at each locus, association tests included only the typed subset. Most TCR sequences were seen in very few donors, while some public TCRs were found in many individuals. Compared with equally common non-associated chains, HLA-associated TCR beta chains in a later analysis were more clonally expanded and had lower generation probabilities. When HLA alleles, especially DR and DQ, strongly co-occurred, TCR associations were difficult to assign to individual alleles. According to a later analysis, TCR association rates differed among HLA loci, with DRB1 alleles showing the most associated TCRs and HLA-C alleles showing the fewest. In this cohort, only TCR beta chains were sequenced, and detectable features were limited by the absence of alpha or paired-chain data. A total of 150 to 200 TCR beta chains were listed by the study as associated with cytomegalovirus. Compared with the roughly 720-donor mean, donors in an Asian-associated ancestry cluster had fewer N-insertions in productive TCRs, according to a later genetic analysis. Linkage disequilibrium might explain the correlated functional status among segregating V segments, but an unknown experimental factor could not be ruled out. Sequencing depth was assumed to be roughly uniform across donors in the presence/absence analyses, though that assumption may not hold. Some 16 rarely observed V segments, including chromosome 9 orphons, were excluded from the earlier analysis of a few hundred of the donors because counts were too low. In a later analysis, some 18,000 TCR beta sequences were associated with specific HLA alleles at a false discovery rate of 0.05. A group of highly shared sequence variants was considered likely to be a technical artifact of the sequencing pipeline. In both the original and validation cohorts, the classifier was reported to diagnose cytomegalovirus status with high specificity and sensitivity. Most CMV-associated TCR beta chains appeared to be HLA-restricted in a later analysis, and the HLA associations seemed to be driven largely by CMV exposure. In an earlier analysis of 587 of the donors, most TCR beta V segments appeared in productive rearrangements about 87% or about 30% of the time, broadly matching IMGT annotations. The only immune exposure information available for the cohort was CMV serostatus. In a later genetic analysis, a missense DCLRE1C variant was associated with V-gene and J-gene trimming of TCR beta chains, and the association was replicated in an independent cohort. A further reported finding was that TCR beta sequences accurately predicted the HLA-A and HLA-B alleles for most subjects in the first cohort. Several of the top co-occurrence clusters appeared to be linked to parvovirus B19, influenza, CMV and Epstein-Barr virus, according to a later analysis. The authors suggested that the approach could potentially be generalized to other disease states and immunological phenotypes.

Source material: PBMCs. The rearranged segments are TRBV9 and TRBJ2-1, with TRBD2 tentatively as D gene (6 bases match). The clonotype comes from a man aged 18 to 35 in good health and CMV-seronegative. CDR3 region: CASSVVPAGYYNEQFF. The DNA is as follows: TGTGCCAGCAGCGTAGTTCCAGCGGGCTACTACAATGAGCAGTTCTTC. With all but the CDR3 taken from the reference TRBV9 and TRBJ2-1 genes, the full variable domain is: DSGVTQTPKHLITATGQRVTLRCSPRSGDLSVYWYQQSLDQGLQFLIQYYNGEERAKGNILERFSAQQFPDLHSELNLSSLELGDSALYFCASSVVPAGYYNEQFFGPGTRLTVL.